These T cell receptor beta chains were read from a single sample in a study of identical twins. TCRdb redid the calling of the 5' RACE reads with MiXCR, one entry per CDR3 protein. The sample yields hundreds of thousands of distinct CDR3 sequences, roughly 18% seen once. These data also featured in a second study, about T cells expressing NK-cell markers.

Sequencing was done on a sample of PBMCs. The source of these receptors is a woman aged 18-29 years in good health. Each CDR3 is given with its conserved first and last residue. The order of the fields is D gene, CDR3 length, clone size, V gene, J gene, CDR3 DNA, CDR3 protein. A D gene is named only where the DNA matches it firmly. Clone size, where shown, is once, few, many, or a class for clones that have expanded.

d_call: NA; cdr3_length: 14; clone_size: few; v_call: TRBV10-3; j_call: TRBJ1-6; cdr3_nt: TGTGCCATCAGTGAGGGGGAAGGAAATTCACCCCTCCACTTT; cdr3_aa: CAISEGEGNSPLHF
d_call: NA; cdr3_length: 13; clone_size: many; v_call: TRBV6-2/TRBV6-3; j_call: TRBJ2-5; cdr3_nt: TGTGCCAGCAGTCGGAGAGACCAAGAGACCCAGTACTTC; cdr3_aa: CASSRRDQETQYF
d_call: NA; cdr3_length: 16; clone_size: few; v_call: TRBV20-1; j_call: TRBJ2-1; cdr3_nt: TGCAGTGCTAGAGATTTCGCGACCTCAAGCTACAATGAGCAGTTCTTC; cdr3_aa: CSARDFATSSYNEQFF
d_call: TRBD2; cdr3_length: 16; clone_size: NA; v_call: TRBV7-3; j_call: TRBJ2-1; cdr3_nt: TGTGCCAGCAGCTTAGATGCGGCTAGCGGGGGGACTGAGCAGTTCTTC; cdr3_aa: CASSLDAASGGTEQFF
d_call: NA; cdr3_length: 12; clone_size: NA; v_call: TRBV29-1; j_call: TRBJ2-7; cdr3_nt: TGCAGCGTTGGGGCCGGGTGGTACGAGCAGTACTTC; cdr3_aa: CSVGAGWYEQYF
d_call: NA; cdr3_length: 16; clone_size: NA; v_call: TRBV11-2; j_call: TRBJ2-1; cdr3_nt: TGTGCCAGCAGCTTAGGGCTGTCTAGCTCCTACAATGAGCAGTTCTTC; cdr3_aa: CASSLGLSSSYNEQFF
d_call: TRBD1; cdr3_length: 13; clone_size: NA; v_call: TRBV25-1; j_call: TRBJ1-1; cdr3_nt: TGTGCCAGCATGGGACAGGGGTTATCTGAAGCTTTCTTT; cdr3_aa: CASMGQGLSEAFF
d_call: NA; cdr3_length: 15; clone_size: NA; v_call: TRBV11-2; j_call: TRBJ2-3; cdr3_nt: TGTGCCAGCACCCCCGTGGGCCGGGAGACAGATACGCAGTATTTT; cdr3_aa: CASTPVGRETDTQYF
d_call: TRBD2; cdr3_length: 14; clone_size: NA; v_call: TRBV30; j_call: TRBJ2-7; cdr3_nt: TGTGCCTGGAATAGGGGACTAGCGGGAGGCGAGCAGTACTTC; cdr3_aa: CAWNRGLAGGEQYF
d_call: NA; cdr3_length: 11; clone_size: NA; v_call: TRBV24-1; j_call: TRBJ2-1; cdr3_nt: TGTGCCACCAGTGAGAGAGGTGAGCAGTTCTTC; cdr3_aa: CATSERGEQFF
d_call: NA; cdr3_length: 11; clone_size: NA; v_call: TRBV7-9; j_call: TRBJ2-1; cdr3_nt: TGTGCCAGCAGCTTACCCCCGGAGCAGTTCTTC; cdr3_aa: CASSLPPEQFF
d_call: TRBD1; cdr3_length: 14; clone_size: NA; v_call: TRBV18; j_call: TRBJ2-1; cdr3_nt: TGTGCCAGCTCACGATTGGGACAGGGGATTGAGCAGTTCTTC; cdr3_aa: CASSRLGQGIEQFF
d_call: TRBD2; cdr3_length: 14; clone_size: many; v_call: TRBV20-1; j_call: TRBJ2-3; cdr3_nt: TGCAGTGCTAGTAGCGGGAGGGGCACAGATACGCAGTATTTT; cdr3_aa: CSASSGRGTDTQYF
d_call: NA; cdr3_length: 16; clone_size: few; v_call: TRBV19; j_call: TRBJ2-3; cdr3_nt: TGTGCCAGTAGTAACCCCGGGCGGTCGGGCACAGATACGCAGTATTTT; cdr3_aa: CASSNPGRSGTDTQYF
d_call: TRBD2; cdr3_length: 16; clone_size: NA; v_call: TRBV2; j_call: TRBJ2-6; cdr3_nt: TGTGCCAGCGGGGGCGGGAGGGCCTCTGGGGCCAACGTCCTGACTTTC; cdr3_aa: CASGGGRASGANVLTF
d_call: TRBD1; cdr3_length: 15; clone_size: few; v_call: TRBV6-1; j_call: TRBJ1-6; cdr3_nt: TGTGCCAGCAGAGGACGGACAGGGACAAATTCACCCCTCCACTTT; cdr3_aa: CASRGRTGTNSPLHF
d_call: NA; cdr3_length: 15; clone_size: NA; v_call: TRBV18; j_call: TRBJ1-6; cdr3_nt: TGTGCCAGCTCCCCTGGACACCTTTCAAATTCACCCCTCCACTTT; cdr3_aa: CASSPGHLSNSPLHF
d_call: NA; cdr3_length: 11; clone_size: few; v_call: TRBV12-3/TRBV12-4; j_call: TRBJ1-2; cdr3_nt: TGTGCCAGCAGTTGGCAGTATGGCTACACCTTC; cdr3_aa: CASSWQYGYTF
d_call: TRBD1; cdr3_length: 19; clone_size: NA; v_call: TRBV9; j_call: TRBJ2-1; cdr3_nt: TGTGCCAGCAGCGTCAACCAAAGGGACCGGACAGGGGATTTGAATGAGCAGTTCTTC; cdr3_aa: CASSVNQRDRTGDLNEQFF
d_call: NA; cdr3_length: 15; clone_size: NA; v_call: TRBV7-2; j_call: TRBJ2-7; cdr3_nt: TGTGCCAGCAGCTCCGCGCCGACTTGGTCTTACGAGCAGTACTTC; cdr3_aa: CASSSAPTWSYEQYF
d_call: TRBD1; cdr3_length: 12; clone_size: NA; v_call: TRBV6-5; j_call: TRBJ1-1; cdr3_nt: TGTGCCAGCAGTTACGGAGGACAGGGGGCTTTCTTT; cdr3_aa: CASSYGGQGAFF
d_call: TRBD1; cdr3_length: 15; clone_size: few; v_call: TRBV20-1; j_call: TRBJ1-6; cdr3_nt: TGCAGTGCTAGAGTCCCGGGACAGAGGATTTCACCCCTCCACTTT; cdr3_aa: CSARVPGQRISPLHF
d_call: NA; cdr3_length: 14; clone_size: few; v_call: TRBV20-1; j_call: TRBJ1-2; cdr3_nt: TGCAGTGCTAGAGAGGCGGGACATAATATGGGCTACACCTTC; cdr3_aa: CSAREAGHNMGYTF
d_call: NA; cdr3_length: 14; clone_size: NA; v_call: TRBV18; j_call: TRBJ2-1; cdr3_nt: TGTGCCAGCTCACCCGATCGACTGAGCAGTGAGCAGTTCTTC; cdr3_aa: CASSPDRLSSEQFF
d_call: NA; cdr3_length: 15; clone_size: few; v_call: TRBV12-3/TRBV12-4; j_call: TRBJ1-6; cdr3_nt: TGTGCCAGCAGTCCTGACGGGGGGGGGAATTCACCCCTCCACTTT; cdr3_aa: CASSPDGGGNSPLHF
d_call: NA; cdr3_length: 15; clone_size: few; v_call: TRBV29-1; j_call: TRBJ2-1; cdr3_nt: TGCAGCGTTAAGGGAGGCCAGGGTGTCTACAATGAGCAGTTCTTC; cdr3_aa: CSVKGGQGVYNEQFF
d_call: TRBD1; cdr3_length: 15; clone_size: NA; v_call: TRBV4-2; j_call: TRBJ1-5; cdr3_nt: TGTGCCAGCAGCCAAGAAGACAGGGTAGACCAGCCCCAGCATTTT; cdr3_aa: CASSQEDRVDQPQHF